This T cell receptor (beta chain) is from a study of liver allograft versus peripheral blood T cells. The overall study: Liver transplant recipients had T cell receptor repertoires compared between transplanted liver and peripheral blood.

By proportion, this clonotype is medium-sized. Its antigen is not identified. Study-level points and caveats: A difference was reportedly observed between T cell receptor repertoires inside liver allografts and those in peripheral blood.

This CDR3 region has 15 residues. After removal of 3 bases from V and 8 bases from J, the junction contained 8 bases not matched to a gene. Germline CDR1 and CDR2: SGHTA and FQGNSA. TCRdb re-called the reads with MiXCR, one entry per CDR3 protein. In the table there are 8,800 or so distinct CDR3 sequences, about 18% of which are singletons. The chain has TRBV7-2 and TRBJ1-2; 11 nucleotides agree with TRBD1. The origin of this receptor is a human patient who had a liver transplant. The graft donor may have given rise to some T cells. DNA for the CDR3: TGTGCCAGCAGCTTCCACGGGACAGGGGGTTTAGGCTACACCTTC. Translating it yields CASSFHGTGGLGYTF.